What follows are 14 T cell receptor beta chains derived from one specimen sequenced in a study of shared clonotypes between healthy human individuals. Clones were sequenced by immunoSEQ multiplex PCR, and TCRdb holds only the in-frame ones, with some missing. The sample includes hundreds of thousands of clones, around 75% of them seen just once. The sample taken for sequencing was PBMCs. Every receptor here comes from a woman between 40 and 55 years old in good health. Some clones in this sample may be carry-over from other donors' samples.

This rearrangement joins TRBV4-1 to TRBJ2-3; the match to TRBD2 covers 10 bases. J gave up 0 bases and V 4 bases, and 4 bases lay outside the gene matches. The CDR3 sequence is 16 residues long. CDR1 and CDR2 from the germline V gene are MGHRA and YSYEKL. CDR3 sequence reads: CASSRRTSGSTDTQYF. CDR3 sequence (DNA): TGCGCCAGCAGCCGCCGGACTAGCGGTAGCACAGATACGCAGTATTTT.

The sample holds a few counts of this clone. V usage is TRBV7-7 and J usage is TRBJ2-7; 9 bases match TRBD2. This CDR3 spans 17 amino acids. The ends lost 1 base at V and 11 bases at J; junction bases unmatched: 18. CDR1 SSHAT and CDR2 FNYEAQ come from the germline V gene (reference sequence). CDR3 amino acids: CASSLDSGRAPTRFEYF. The CDR3 bases are TGTGCCAGCAGCTTAGATAGCGGGAGAGCTCCTACGAGGTTCGAGTACTTC.

This rearrangement joins TRBV19 to TRBJ1-4; D perhaps matches TRBD1 (6 bases). The CDR3 length is 14 residues. V gave up 10 bases and J gave up 11 bases, with 23 bases separating them. From germline, CDR1 is LNHDA and CDR2 SQIVND (reference sequence). The CDR3: CATSVGGAEEKLFF. CDR3 nucleotide sequence: TGTGCCACCTCCGTGGGGGGGGCAGAAGAGAAACTGTTTTTT. Variable domain in full (rest from reference TRBV19 and TRBJ1-4): DGGITQSPKYLFRKEGQNVTLSCEQNLNHDAMYWYRQDPGQGLRLIYYSQIVNDFQKGDIAEGYSVSREKKESFPLTVTSAQKNPTAFYLCATSVGGAEEKLFFGSGTQLSVL.

This chain uses TRBV5-1 with TRBJ2-2, with TRBD1 matching 7 bases. The CDR3 loop spans 16 amino acids. Germline V CDR1 and CDR2: SGHRS, YFSETQ. After removal of 1 base from V and 4 bases from J, the junction contained 7 bases not matched to a gene. CDR3 nucleotides: TGCGCCAGCAGCTTGTCGGTGCGACAGGGCACCGGGGAGCTGTTTTTT. Protein sequence: CASSLSVRQGTGELFF. The entire variable domain, with the rest obtained from reference TRBV5-1 and TRBJ2-2, is as follows: KAGVTQTPRYLIKTRGQQVTLSCSPISGHRSVSWYQQTPGQGLQFLFEYFSETQRNKGNFPGRFSGRQFSNSRSEMNVSTLELGDSALYLCASSLSVRQGTGELFFGEGSRLTVL.

The V and J genes are TRBV7-2 and TRBJ2-5, with D possibly being TRBD1 (6 bases). The CDR3 sequence is 13 residues long. Between the trimmed V and J ends, which lost 5 bases and 2 bases, there was a span of 9 bases. Germline CDR1 reads SGHTA; CDR2 reads FQGNSA. This chain's CDR3 is CASSADRQETQYF. DNA for the CDR3: TGTGCCAGCAGCGCCGACAGGCAAGAGACCCAGTACTTC.

The genes are TRBV4-2 and TRBJ2-7; no definite D call. Germline assignment: CDR1 LGHNA and CDR2 YNFKEQ. The CDR3 totals 14 residues. V was shortened by 2 bases and J by 5 bases, with 13 bases between the two germline ends. The CDR3 nucleotides are TGTGCCAGCAGCCAAAGAATCGGGCCCGACGAGCAGTACTTC. Translated, it gives CASSQRIGPDEQYF.

This clone appeared many times. The V and J genes are TRBV28 and TRBJ2-5, with 8 nucleotides matching TRBD2. This CDR3 has 18 residues. Per the germline V gene, CDR1 is MDHEN and CDR2 is SYDVKM. V was pared by 0 bases and J by 3 bases, with 12 bases of the junction left unmatched. The CDR3 coding sequence is TGTGCCAGCAGTTTATGGGCTAGCGGGCGACAATTGGAAGAGACCCAGTACTTC. This codes for CASSLWASGRQLEETQYF.

The rearrangement joins TRBV7-2 to TRBJ1-1; D is uncertain. CDR3 length: 14 amino acids. V was shortened by 2 bases and J by 4 bases, with 11 bases between the two germline ends. CDR1 and CDR2 from the germline V gene are SGHTA and FQGNSA. CDR3 sequence (DNA): TGTGCCAGCAGCTTAATAAATTCAGGCACTGAAGCTTTCTTT. Protein sequence: CASSLINSGTEAFF.

The chain joins TRBV18 to TRBJ2-1, with D uncertain. Germline CDR1 reads KGHSH; CDR2 reads LQKENI. The CDR3 has 13 amino acids. V was clipped by 2 bases and J by 9 bases, with 11 bases between them. This CDR3 reads CASSPKADVEQFF. The CDR3 coding sequence is TGTGCCAGCTCACCAAAGGCGGATGTTGAGCAGTTCTTC.

The chain combines TRBV18 with TRBJ2-3, with a weak D call TRBD2 (5 bases). There are 15 residues in the CDR3. V dropped 6 bases and J dropped 1 base, with 14 bases sitting between them. From germline, CDR1 is KGHSH and CDR2 LQKENI. DNA for the CDR3: TGTGCCAGCTCCCCCGGAGCGGCTGGCACAGATACGCAGTATTTT. Translation gives CASSPGAAGTDTQYF.

This clone was counted once. The same CDR3 is also encoded by other DNA sequences in this sample. The chain carries TRBV5-1 and TRBJ1-5; D is uncertain. Trimming shortened V by 0 bases and J by 2 bases, and 9 bases separated the two germline ends. Per the germline V gene, CDR1 is SGHRS and CDR2 is YFSETQ. The CDR3 has 15 amino acids. For the CDR3, the DNA is TGCGCCAGCAGCTTGGGGGTCGTGGGCAATCAGCCCCAGCATTTT. This codes for CASSLGVVGNQPQHF.

This chain connects TRBV14 to TRBJ1-5; 9 positions match TRBD1. Unmatched junction bases numbered 10, after V lost 4 bases and J lost 0 bases. CDR3 length: 18 amino acids. Germline CDR1 reads SGHDN; CDR2 reads FVKESK. Written as DNA, the CDR3 is TGTGCCAGCAGCCCTCGGGACAGGGAAATTAATAGCAATCAGCCCCAGCATTTT. This codes for CASSPRDREINSNQPQHF.

On this clone: The same CDR3 arises from other DNA sequences in this sample as well. J is TRBJ1-3 and V is TRBV30, with TRBD1 matching over 8 bases. The CDR3 has 15 amino acids. V lost 4 bases to trimming and J lost 0 bases; unmatched junction nucleotides: 5. Germline CDR1 GTSNPN, CDR2 SVGIG (reference sequence). Here the CDR3 DNA reads TGTGCCTGGACCCTGGGACAGGTCTCTGGAAACACCATATATTTT. Protein: CAWTLGQVSGNTIYF.

This chain uses TRBV5-1 with TRBJ2-3; 10 nucleotides agree with TRBD2. Germline CDR1 reads SGHRS; CDR2 reads YFSETQ. V lost 0 bases to trimming and J lost 3 bases; unmatched junction nucleotides: 7. CDR3 length: 17 amino acids. The CDR3 DNA reads as TGCGCCAGCAGCTTGGGGCCCCAAGCGGGAGGGACAGATACGCAGTATTTT. It codes for CASSLGPQAGGTDTQYF.